This entry features one T cell receptor beta chain sequence. The antigen is unknown. Version v3.0 of the immunoSEQ assay was performed at survey level. The protocol was immunoSEQ multiplex PCR, while the TCRdb copy is restricted to in-frame clones and leaves out a portion. The sample has roughly 37,000 clones; 80% are singletons. Each donor had at least one pre-ART and at least two post-ART PBMC samples. This specimen belongs to a study of long-term antiretroviral therapy in people with HIV. Overall study results and limits: Records did not include ART adherence, viral resistance or therapy changes. Within the repertoire, clones expanded before ART were dominant at all time points.

Specimen: unsorted PBMCs, collected 3.4 years after starting antiretroviral therapy. This clonotype was sampled from a man aged 25-40 years with HIV.

DNA for the CDR3: TGTGCCAGCTCCCCCGTGGGCAATGAGCAGTTCTTC. Translating gives CASSPVGNEQFF. V gene TRBV11-2 combines with J gene TRBJ2-1; D is ambiguous. The CDR3 contains 12 residues. Trimming stripped 8 bases from V and 6 bases from J, with 11 bases between. In germline, CDR1 is SGHAT, CDR2 FQNNGV.